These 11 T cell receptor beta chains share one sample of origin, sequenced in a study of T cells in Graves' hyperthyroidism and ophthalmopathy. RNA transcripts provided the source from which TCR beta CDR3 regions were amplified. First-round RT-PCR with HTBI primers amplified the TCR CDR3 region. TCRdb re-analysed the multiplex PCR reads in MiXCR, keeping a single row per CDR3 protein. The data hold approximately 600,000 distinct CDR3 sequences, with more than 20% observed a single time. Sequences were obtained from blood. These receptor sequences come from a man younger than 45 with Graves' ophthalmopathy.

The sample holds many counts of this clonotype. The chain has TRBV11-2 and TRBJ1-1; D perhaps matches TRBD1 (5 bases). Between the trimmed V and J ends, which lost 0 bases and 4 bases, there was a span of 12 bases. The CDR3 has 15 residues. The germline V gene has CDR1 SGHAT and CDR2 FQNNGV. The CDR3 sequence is CASSLEGGAVTEAFF. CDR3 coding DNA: TGTGCCAGCAGCTTAGAGGGGGGAGCAGTCACTGAAGCTTTCTTT.

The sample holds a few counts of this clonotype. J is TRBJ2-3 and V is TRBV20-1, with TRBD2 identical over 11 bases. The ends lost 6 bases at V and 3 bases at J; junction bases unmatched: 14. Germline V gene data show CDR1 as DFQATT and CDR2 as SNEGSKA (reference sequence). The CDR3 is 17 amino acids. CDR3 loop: CSAHTSGRGGRTDTQYF. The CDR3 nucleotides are TGCAGTGCCCATACTAGCGGGAGAGGAGGGCGGACAGATACGCAGTATTTT.

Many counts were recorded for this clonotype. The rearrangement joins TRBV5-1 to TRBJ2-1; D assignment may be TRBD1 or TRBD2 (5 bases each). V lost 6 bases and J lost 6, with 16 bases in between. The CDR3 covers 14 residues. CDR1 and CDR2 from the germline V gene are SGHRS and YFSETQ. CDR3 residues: CASTGQGTINEQFF. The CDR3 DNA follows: TGCGCCAGCACGGGGCAGGGAACGATCAATGAGCAGTTCTTC.

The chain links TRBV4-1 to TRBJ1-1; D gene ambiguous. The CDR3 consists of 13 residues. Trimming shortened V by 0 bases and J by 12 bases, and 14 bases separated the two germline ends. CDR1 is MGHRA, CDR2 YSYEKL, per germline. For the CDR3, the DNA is TGCGCCAGCAGCCAAGATAGCACGGCCGGGACTTTCTTT. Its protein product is CASSQDSTAGTFF.

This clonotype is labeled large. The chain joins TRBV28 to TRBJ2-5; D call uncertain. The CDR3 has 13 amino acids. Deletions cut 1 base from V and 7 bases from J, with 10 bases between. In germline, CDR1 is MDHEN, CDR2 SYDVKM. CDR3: CASSLLFWVTQYF. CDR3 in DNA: TGTGCCAGCAGTTTATTATTCTGGGTGACCCAGTACTTC.

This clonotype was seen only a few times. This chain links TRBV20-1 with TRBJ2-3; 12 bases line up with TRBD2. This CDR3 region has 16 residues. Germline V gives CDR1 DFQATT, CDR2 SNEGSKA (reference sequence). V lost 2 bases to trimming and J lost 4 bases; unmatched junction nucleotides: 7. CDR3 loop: CSARTPSGRASDTQYF. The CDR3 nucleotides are TGCAGTGCTAGAACCCCTAGCGGGAGGGCCTCAGATACGCAGTATTTT.

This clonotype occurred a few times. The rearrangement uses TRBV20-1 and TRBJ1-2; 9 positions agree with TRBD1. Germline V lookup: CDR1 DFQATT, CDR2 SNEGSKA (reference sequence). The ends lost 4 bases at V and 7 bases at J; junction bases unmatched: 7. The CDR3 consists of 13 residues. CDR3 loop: CSATSGTGFGYTF. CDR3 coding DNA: TGCAGTGCTACCTCCGGGACAGGGTTTGGCTACACCTTC.

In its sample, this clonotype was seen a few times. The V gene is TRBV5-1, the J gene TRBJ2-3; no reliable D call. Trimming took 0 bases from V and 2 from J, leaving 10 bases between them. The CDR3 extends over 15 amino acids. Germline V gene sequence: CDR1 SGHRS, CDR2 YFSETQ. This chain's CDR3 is CASSLGSFPTDTQYF. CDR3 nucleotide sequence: TGCGCCAGCAGCTTGGGTAGCTTCCCCACAGATACGCAGTATTTT.

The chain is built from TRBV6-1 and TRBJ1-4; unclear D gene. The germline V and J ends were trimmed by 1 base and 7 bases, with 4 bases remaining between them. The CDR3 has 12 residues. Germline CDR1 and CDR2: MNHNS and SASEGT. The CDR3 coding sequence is TGTGCCAGCAGTGAAGTGCGTGAAAAACTGTTTTTT. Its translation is CASSEVREKLFF.

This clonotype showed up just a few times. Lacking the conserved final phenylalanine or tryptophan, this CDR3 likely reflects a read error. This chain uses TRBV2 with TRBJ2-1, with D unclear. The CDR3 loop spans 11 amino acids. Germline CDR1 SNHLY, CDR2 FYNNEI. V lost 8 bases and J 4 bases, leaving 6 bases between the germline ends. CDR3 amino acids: CASDWYNEQFL. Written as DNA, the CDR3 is TGTGCCAGCGACTGGTACAATGAGCAGTTCCTC.

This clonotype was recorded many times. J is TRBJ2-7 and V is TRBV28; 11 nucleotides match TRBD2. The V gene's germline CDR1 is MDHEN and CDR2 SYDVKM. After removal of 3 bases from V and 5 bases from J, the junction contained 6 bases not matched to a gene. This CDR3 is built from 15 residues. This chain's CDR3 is CASSFPSGRINEQYF. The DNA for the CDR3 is TGTGCCAGCAGTTTCCCTAGCGGGAGGATAAACGAGCAGTACTTC.